This TCR beta chain emerged from a study of blood T cell repertoires in COVID-19. Whole-study context: Samples representing acute and convalescent COVID-19 were sourced from the United States, Italy and Spain. From T cells, B-cell-depleted T cells, or PBMCs came the material, which was cDNA or gDNA.

As originally analysed: For nucleated cells, counts were estimated from reference gene primer amplification. Assay used: immunoSEQ multiplex PCR; TCRdb lists only in-frame clones, some missing. V and J calls plus clone size are reproduced from that table; the DNA served to infer D and trimming. Here the sample spans about 100,000 clones, around four fifths being singletons. The CDR3 loop spans 15 amino acids. Germline-derived CDR1 and CDR2 are SGDLS and YYNGEE. Losses at the gene ends were 4 bases for V and 4 bases for J; bases not matched to a gene: 6. V is TRBV9 and J is TRBJ2-1; TRBD2 matches 9 bases. Material for sequencing was peripheral blood. The sequence derives from a man aged 55 to 70 with acute or convalescent COVID-19. In nucleotides, the CDR3 is TGTGCCAGCAGCCCCAGCGGGGGGCAGTACAATGAGCAGTTCTTC. As protein: CASSPSGGQYNEQFF.